The 25 T cell receptor beta chains reported below all come from one sample, sequenced in a study of blood T cell repertoires in COVID-19. This table comes from immunoSEQ multiplex PCR, and its TCRdb copy is limited to in-frame clones, with some not included. The sample includes around 360,000 clones, around 87% of them seen just once. Sequencing input: peripheral blood. These receptors were taken from a woman in her twenties or thirties with COVID-19, enrolled during active disease.

This chain joins TRBV6-5 and TRBJ2-3; 9 nucleotides line up with TRBD1. The ends lost 6 bases at V and 2 bases at J; junction bases unmatched: 6. The CDR3 sequence is 15 residues long. The germline V gene has CDR1 MNHEY and CDR2 SVGAGI. The CDR3 region is CASSLGQGNTDTQYF. In nucleotides, the CDR3 is TGTGCCAGCAGCCTCGGACAGGGGAACACAGATACGCAGTATTTT.

V is TRBV6-4 and J is TRBJ2-3, with 13 bases that match TRBD2. J gave up 6 bases and V 6 bases, and 3 bases lay outside the gene matches. The CDR3 has 14 amino acids. Germline CDR1 is MRHNA and CDR2 is SNTAGT. This CDR3 reads CASSSGLAGDTQYF. DNA for the CDR3: TGTGCCAGCAGCTCGGGACTAGCGGGGGATACGCAGTATTTT.

V and J are TRBV20-1 and TRBJ2-7; perhaps TRBD2 as D (6 bases). The CDR3 covers 14 residues. V was shortened by 3 bases and J by 2 bases, with 14 bases between the two germline ends. The V gene's germline CDR1 is DFQATT and CDR2 SNEGSKA (reference sequence). This CDR3 reads CSASSGFTPYEQYF. CDR3 bases: TGCAGTGCTAGTAGCGGTTTCACCCCCTACGAGCAGTACTTC.

This clone came up once. This rearrangement joins TRBV7-2 to TRBJ2-7; TRBD1 is a possible D gene (5 bases). The CDR3 is made up of 14 amino acids. Trimming cost V 5 bases and J 7 bases, with 18 bases left between them. Germline values: CDR1 SGHTA, CDR2 FQGNSA. CDR3 in amino acids: CASSPRWGPGEQYF. The CDR3, as DNA: TGTGCCAGCAGCCCCCGGTGGGGCCCTGGAGAGCAGTACTTC.

The rearrangement links TRBV14 to TRBJ2-1; no firm D call. Germline values: CDR1 SGHDN, CDR2 FVKESK. This CDR3 region has 15 residues. The V and J ends lost 3 bases and 5 bases respectively, with 14 bases between them. Written as DNA, the CDR3 is TGTGCCAGCAGCCACTTTGACACTTACAACAATGAGCAGTTCTTC. Protein sequence: CASSHFDTYNNEQFF.

This clone was seen a single time. V and J are TRBV5-6 and TRBJ2-2, with 8 positions matching TRBD1. This CDR3 has 19 amino acids. The V gene's germline CDR1 is SGHDT and CDR2 YYEEEE. Losses at the gene ends were 2 bases for V and 0 bases for J; bases not matched to a gene: 12. CDR3 in DNA: TGTGCCAGCAGCTTCATCGGGCAGGGGGCAAGCCCGAACACCGGGGAGCTGTTTTTT. Amino acids: CASSFIGQGASPNTGELFF. Full variable domain (rest looked up from reference TRBV5-6 and TRBJ2-2): DAGVTQSPTHLIKTRGQQVTLRCSPKSGHDTVSWYQQALGQGPQFIFQYYEEEERQRGNFPDRFSGHQFPNYSSELNVNALLLGDSALYLCASSFIGQGASPNTGELFFGEGSRLTVL.

J is TRBJ2-5 and V is TRBV3-1 (or the pseudogene TRBV3-2); D perhaps matches TRBD2 (5 bases). The length of the CDR3 is 16 residues. From germline, CDR1 is LGHDT and CDR2 YNNKEL (reference sequence). V was cut by 4 bases and J by 4 bases, with 19 bases left in between. DNA of the CDR3: TGTGCCAGCAGCCGTCCTGTGGGTGGGAGACTAGAGACCCAGTACTTC. This codes for CASSRPVGGRLETQYF.

This clone was counted at least ten times. The rearrangement links TRBV9 to TRBJ2-5; 8 bases are shared with TRBD2. There are 17 residues in the CDR3. After removal of 3 bases from V and 1 base from J, the junction contained 11 bases not matched to a gene. The germline gives CDR1 SGDLS, CDR2 YYNGEE. This chain's CDR3 is CASSARWSGSPQETQYF. CDR3 DNA sequence: TGTGCCAGCAGCGCCCGCTGGAGCGGGAGTCCCCAAGAGACCCAGTACTTC.

The chain recombines TRBV7-9 with TRBJ1-5; TRBD1 might be the D (6 bases). The CDR3 sequence is 16 residues long. Germline assignment: CDR1 SEHNR and CDR2 FQNEAQ (reference sequence). Trimming took off 1 base at V and 5 bases at J, with 15 bases between the two ends. CDR3 DNA sequence: TGTGCCAGCAGCTTAGACGTAGGGGCAGGGGATCAGCCCCAGCATTTT. Its protein product is CASSLDVGAGDQPQHF.

V usage is TRBV7-3 and J usage is TRBJ2-3; TRBD1 matches at 7 bases. After removal of 3 bases from V and 4 bases from J, the junction contained 1 base not matched to a gene. Germline loops: CDR1 SGHTA, CDR2 FQGTGA. There are 13 residues in the CDR3. The CDR3 DNA follows: TGTGCCAGCAGCTTTCAGGGGGCAGATACGCAGTATTTT. The encoded protein is CASSFQGADTQYF.

The rearrangement uses TRBV7-3 and TRBJ2-5; the D gene is possibly TRBD2 (6 bases). Trimming cost V 2 bases and J 6 bases, with 10 bases left between them. The CDR3 extends over 13 amino acids. The germline V gene has CDR1 SGHTA and CDR2 FQGTGA. The CDR3 is CASSLEGTQTQYF. The DNA of the CDR3 is TGTGCCAGCAGCTTAGAAGGGACTCAGACCCAGTACTTC.

The genes are TRBV9 and TRBJ1-1; weak D call: TRBD1 (5 bases). This CDR3 has 14 residues. V was pared by 2 bases and J by 4 bases, with 12 bases between. Germline values: CDR1 SGDLS, CDR2 YYNGEE. CDR3 coding DNA: TGTGCCAGCAGCGTCACAGGATGGAGCACTGAAGCTTTCTTT. Protein: CASSVTGWSTEAFF.

The chain employs TRBV5-4 and TRBJ2-2; D might be TRBD2 (5 bases). This CDR3 is 15 amino acids long. The germline V gene encodes CDR1 SGHNT and CDR2 YYREEE (reference sequence). The V end lost 6 bases, the J end lost 5 bases, and 17 bases lay between the germline ends. The CDR3 region is CASTEGLYQTGELFF. In DNA, the CDR3 is TGTGCCAGCACCGAAGGACTGTACCAGACCGGGGAGCTGTTTTTT.

The chain couples TRBV4-3 to TRBJ1-3; no reliable D call. Trimming took off 2 bases at V and 0 bases at J, with 5 bases between the two ends. This CDR3 is built from 14 residues. The germline V gene has CDR1 LGHNA and CDR2 YSLEER. Written as DNA, the CDR3 is TGCGCCAGCAGCCAATCCGGCTCTGGAAACACCATATATTTT. Translation gives CASSQSGSGNTIYF.

The chain has TRBV10-3 and TRBJ1-1, with D possibly being TRBD1 (5 bases). V dropped 8 bases and J dropped 4 bases, with 11 bases sitting between them. This CDR3 region has 12 residues. Germline values: CDR1 ENHRY, CDR2 SYGVKD. Here the CDR3 DNA reads TGTGCCATCGGGAGGGGACTCACTGAAGCTTTCTTT. It yields the protein CAIGRGLTEAFF.

This clone was detected once. For the CDR3, the DNA is TGCGCCAGCAGCTTGGAGGCTAGCTCAGATACGCAGTATTTT. Its protein product is CASSLEASSDTQYF. The rearrangement joins TRBV5-1 to TRBJ2-3, with D possibly being TRBD2 (5 bases). Trimming took off 0 bases at V and 4 bases at J, with 9 bases between the two ends. This CDR3 comprises 14 residues. Germline CDR1 SGHRS, CDR2 YFSETQ.

The J gene is TRBJ2-3, the V gene TRBV30, with 13 positions matching TRBD2. The CDR3 length is 16 residues. Germline V gene sequence: CDR1 GTSNPN, CDR2 SVGIG (reference sequence). Trimming at V came to 3 bases and at J to 4 bases, leaving 7 bases not matched to a gene. CDR3 amino acids: CAWRGTSGVRPDTQYF. CDR3 DNA sequence: TGTGCCTGGAGGGGGACTAGCGGGGTCCGTCCAGATACGCAGTATTTT.

J is TRBJ2-1 and V is TRBV5-4, with 7 bases that match TRBD2. The trim removed 4 bases at V and 3 bases at J, leaving 7 bases unmatched. The germline V gene has CDR1 SGHNT and CDR2 YYREEE (reference sequence). The length of the CDR3 is 15 residues. The CDR3 bases are TGTGCCAGCAGCCTCGGGGAGCGGGACTACAATGAGCAGTTCTTC. This translates into CASSLGERDYNEQFF.

The chain joins TRBV5-4 to TRBJ2-1, with D tentatively TRBD2 (6 bases). The V gene lost 4 bases and the J gene lost 0 bases, with 8 bases spanning the gap. Germline V CDR1 and CDR2: SGHNT, YYREEE (reference sequence). The CDR3 loop spans 14 amino acids. The CDR3 loop reads CASSAGLSYNEQFF. The CDR3 region has the DNA TGTGCCAGCAGCGCGGGACTCTCCTACAATGAGCAGTTCTTC.

V is TRBV6-4 and J is TRBJ1-2, with TRBD1 matching 7 bases. This CDR3 contains 16 residues. CDR1 and CDR2 (germline): MRHNA, SNTAGT. J was trimmed by 7 bases and V by 2 bases; bases with no gene match: 13. CDR3 nucleotide sequence: TGTGCCAGCAGTGACGGATCTCGACAGGGTGGCTTTGGCTACACCTTC. This translates into CASSDGSRQGGFGYTF.

The rearrangement uses TRBV5-6 and TRBJ2-7; tentative D call: TRBD2 (7 bases). This CDR3 has 16 residues. With 1 base removed from V and 2 bases from J, the gap between germline ends came to 16 bases. Germline CDR1 is SGHDT and CDR2 is YYEEEE. This chain's CDR3 is CASSLKSGGLAYEQYF. The CDR3 DNA is TGTGCCAGCAGCTTGAAGTCGGGGGGCCTTGCCTACGAGCAGTACTTC.

The V call is TRBV10-1, the J call TRBJ2-7, with D unresolved. The V gene's germline CDR1 is WNHNN and CDR2 SYGVQD (reference sequence). The CDR3 spans 11 residues. Trimming shortened V by 1 base and J by 5 bases, and 3 bases separated the two germline ends. CDR3 loop: CASSELDEQYF. The CDR3 DNA is TGCGCCAGCAGTGAGTTAGACGAGCAGTACTTC.

J is TRBJ2-5 and V is TRBV10-3; D unclear. The germline CDR1 and CDR2 sequences are ENHRY and SYGVKD. Between the trimmed V and J ends, which lost 5 bases and 1 base, there was a span of 8 bases. This CDR3 region has 13 residues. In DNA, the CDR3 is TGTGCCATCAGTCGCGGCCTCCAAGAGACCCAGTACTTC. It translates to CAISRGLQETQYF.

This chain connects TRBV5-1 to TRBJ2-1; 11 bases are a match to TRBD2. The CDR3 is 14 amino acids. Germline values: CDR1 SGHRS, CDR2 YFSETQ. Trimming took 4 bases from V and 6 from J; bases not matched to a gene: 3. The CDR3, as DNA: TGCGCCAGCAGCGGACTAGCGGGTCCCAATGAGCAGTTCTTC. Encoded protein: CASSGLAGPNEQFF.

The chain couples TRBV10-1 to TRBJ2-7, with 8 bases matching TRBD2. Trimming removed 4 bases from V and 7 bases from J; junction bases left unmatched: 9. The CDR3 contains 14 residues. CDR1 WNHNN and CDR2 SYGVQD come from the germline V gene (reference sequence). In DNA form, the CDR3 reads TGCGCCAGCAGTGCAGCGGGAGCCCCCGGGGAGCAGTACTTC. Its translation: CASSAAGAPGEQYF.